The 12 T cell receptor beta chains presented below share a single source sample, sequenced in a study of OX40 agonist ivuxolimab in advanced cancers. This table comes from immunoSEQ multiplex PCR, and its TCRdb copy is limited to in-frame clones, with some not included. Seen here are under 45,000 clones, roughly 89% observed once, and the top ten hold 1.8%. The specimen comprised CD4+ or CD8+ T cells sorted from blood, sampled in a trial of the OX40 agonist ivuxolimab. The receptors originated from an adult with an advanced solid tumor such as melanoma, head and neck, liver or kidney cancer.

This clone was counted only a few times. The CDR3 reads CASRTGWDEKLFF. The CDR3 coding sequence is TGTGCCAGCAGGACAGGGTGGGATGAAAAACTGTTTTTT. The chain employs TRBV6-5 and TRBJ1-4; 7 bases are a match to TRBD1. CDR1 is MNHEY, CDR2 SVGAGI, per germline. This CDR3 has 13 amino acids. V was pared by 6 bases and J by 6 bases, with 4 bases of the junction left unmatched.

This chain links TRBV18 with TRBJ2-1; D might be TRBD1 (6 bases). Trimming shortened V by 3 bases and J by 6 bases, and 15 bases separated the two germline ends. The CDR3 runs to 15 residues. Germline V CDR1 and CDR2: KGHSH, LQKENI. The CDR3 reads CASSPPRGSSNEQFF. The DNA of the CDR3 is TGTGCCAGCTCACCTCCTAGGGGGTCAAGCAATGAGCAGTTCTTC.

The count of this clone is one. The chain couples TRBV7-9 to TRBJ2-1; D possibly corresponds to TRBD1 (6 bases). Germline V lookup: CDR1 SEHNR, CDR2 FQNEAQ (reference sequence). The CDR3 has 17 amino acids. Trimming shortened V by 1 base and J by 9 bases, and 22 bases separated the two germline ends. The CDR3 DNA reads as TGTGCCAGCAGCTTAGGCATTTGGGACAAGGGACACGGTGAGCAGTTCTTC. It translates to CASSLGIWDKGHGEQFF. Complete variable domain (other parts from reference TRBV7-9 and TRBJ2-1): DTGVSQNPRHKITKRGQNVTFRCDPISEHNRLYWYRQTLGQGPEFLTYFQNEAQLEKSRLLSDRFSAERPKGSFSTLEIQRTEQGDSAMYLCASSLGIWDKGHGEQFFGPGTRLTVL.

The rearrangement uses TRBV5-6 and TRBJ2-3, with unresolved D. Germline-derived CDR1 and CDR2 are SGHDT and YYEEEE. This CDR3 spans 12 amino acids. V lost 4 bases and J 8 bases, leaving 11 bases between the germline ends. The CDR3 reads CASSTRTSTQYF. In DNA form, the CDR3 reads TGTGCCAGCAGCACCAGAACGAGTACGCAGTATTTT. Looking up the rest from reference TRBV5-6 and TRBJ2-3 gives the full variable domain: DAGVTQSPTHLIKTRGQQVTLRCSPKSGHDTVSWYQQALGQGPQFIFQYYEEEERQRGNFPDRFSGHQFPNYSSELNVNALLLGDSALYLCASSTRTSTQYFGPGTRLTVL.

The count of this clone is one. This CDR3 is CASSPGGFPLHF. CDR3 bases: TGTGCCAGCAGCCCTGGAGGTTTTCCCCTCCACTTT. The V gene is TRBV27, the J gene TRBJ1-6; D is ambiguous. The CDR3 length is 12 residues. Germline V CDR1 and CDR2: MNHEY, SMNVEV (reference sequence). V was clipped by 6 bases and J by 13 bases, with 13 bases between them.

The V and J genes are TRBV28 and TRBJ2-3; a possible D gene is TRBD2 (6 bases). CDR3 length: 15 residues. Germline V gene sequence: CDR1 MDHEN, CDR2 SYDVKM. V lost 2 bases to trimming and J lost 6 bases, with 15 bases between them. The CDR3 nucleotides are TGTGCCAGCAGTTTAGAATCCGGGGGTGACGATACGCAGTATTTT. It codes for CASSLESGGDDTQYF.

The rearrangement joins TRBV6-1 to TRBJ2-5; D might be TRBD2 (6 bases). CDR3 length equals 16 residues. Germline CDR1 is MNHNS and CDR2 is SASEGT. V gave up 0 bases and J gave up 9 bases, with 20 bases separating them. The CDR3 region has the DNA TGTGCCAGCAGTGAAGCGAAAAAGGGGACTCCTTGGGCCCAGTACTTC. Protein sequence: CASSEAKKGTPWAQYF.

The chain has TRBV15 and TRBJ2-1; TRBD2 matches at 10 bases. V lost 1 base, J lost 12 bases, and 18 bases stayed unmatched. Germline V lookup: CDR1 LNHNV, CDR2 YYDKDF (reference sequence). The CDR3 is 18 residues long. The CDR3 reads CATSRARIRLAGVDGQFF. CDR3 sequence (DNA): TGTGCCACCAGCAGAGCCCGAATCAGGCTAGCGGGGGTCGATGGGCAGTTCTTC.

The chain joins TRBV7-9 to TRBJ2-3, with D uncertain. Germline CDR1 SEHNR, CDR2 FQNEAQ (reference sequence). Trimming cost V 2 bases and J 2 bases, with 8 bases left between them. This CDR3 comprises 14 residues. The CDR3 DNA reads as TGTGCCAGCAGCTTAAACACCGACACAGATACGCAGTATTTT. This sequence encodes CASSLNTDTDTQYF. The complete variable domain, with remaining parts taken from reference TRBV7-9 and TRBJ2-3, reads DTGVSQNPRHKITKRGQNVTFRCDPISEHNRLYWYRQTLGQGPEFLTYFQNEAQLEKSRLLSDRFSAERPKGSFSTLEIQRTEQGDSAMYLCASSLNTDTDTQYFGPGTRLTVL.

J is TRBJ2-1 and V is TRBV6-5; 13 nucleotides match TRBD2. This CDR3 spans 15 amino acids. Germline trimming cut 5 bases from V and 8 bases from J; bases unmatched to any gene: 6. Germline V gives CDR1 MNHEY, CDR2 SVGAGI. The CDR3 coding sequence is TGTGCCAGCAGTCCCCGGACTAGCGGGGGATATGAGCAGTTCTTC. It is translated as CASSPRTSGGYEQFF.

The CDR3 loop reads CASSRTSGGAFYEQYF. The CDR3 nucleotides read TGTGCCAGCAGCCGGACTAGCGGGGGGGCATTCTACGAGCAGTACTTC. This chain joins TRBV7-2 and TRBJ2-7; 15 nucleotides agree with TRBD2. The CDR3 runs 16 residues. J was trimmed by 3 bases and V by 5 bases; bases with no gene match: 5. From germline, CDR1 is SGHTA and CDR2 FQGNSA.

The J gene is TRBJ2-3, the V gene TRBV5-1, with 7 bases matching TRBD1. Per the germline V gene, CDR1 is SGHRS and CDR2 is YFSETQ. The ends lost 0 bases at V and 4 bases at J; junction bases unmatched: 2. The CDR3 extends over 14 amino acids. CDR3 nucleotides: TGCGCCAGCAGCTTGGAGGGACAGTCAGATACGCAGTATTTT. Translating it yields CASSLEGQSDTQYF.